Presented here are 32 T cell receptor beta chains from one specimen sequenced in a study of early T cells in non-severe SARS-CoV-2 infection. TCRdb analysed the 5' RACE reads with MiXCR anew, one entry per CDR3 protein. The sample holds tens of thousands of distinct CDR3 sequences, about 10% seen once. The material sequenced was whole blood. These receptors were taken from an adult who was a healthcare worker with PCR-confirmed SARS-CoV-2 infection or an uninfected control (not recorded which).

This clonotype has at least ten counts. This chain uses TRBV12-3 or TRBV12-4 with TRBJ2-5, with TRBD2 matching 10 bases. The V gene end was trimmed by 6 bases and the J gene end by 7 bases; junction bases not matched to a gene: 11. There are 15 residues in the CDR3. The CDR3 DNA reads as TGTGCCAGCAGGGGGGCTAGCGGGGGCGGAGGGACCCAGTACTTC. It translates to CASRGASGGGGTQYF.

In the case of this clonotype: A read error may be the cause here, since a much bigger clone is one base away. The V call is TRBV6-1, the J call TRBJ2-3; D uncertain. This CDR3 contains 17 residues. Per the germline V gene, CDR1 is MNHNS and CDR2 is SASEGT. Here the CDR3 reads CVSRPRKTTLGTDTQYF. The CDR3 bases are TGTGTCAGCAGGCCCAGAAAGACGACCCTCGGCACAGATACGCAGTATTTT.

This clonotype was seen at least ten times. DNA of the CDR3: TGCAGTGCTAGAGCGGGATTTCCCGCTGGGGAGACCCAGTACTTC. Translating gives CSARAGFPAGETQYF. The chain carries TRBV20-1 and TRBJ2-5; D might be TRBD2 (5 bases). This CDR3 region has 15 residues. Per germline, CDR1 DFQATT and CDR2 SNEGSKA (reference sequence). With 1 base removed from V and 5 bases from J, the gap between germline ends came to 17 bases.

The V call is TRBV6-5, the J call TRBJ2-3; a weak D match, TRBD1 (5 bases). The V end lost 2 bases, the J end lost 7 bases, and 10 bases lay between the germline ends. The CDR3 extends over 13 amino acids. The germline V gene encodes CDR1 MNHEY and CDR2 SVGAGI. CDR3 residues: CASSYPGSYTQYF. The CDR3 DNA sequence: TGTGCCAGCAGTTACCCAGGGTCATATACGCAGTATTTT.

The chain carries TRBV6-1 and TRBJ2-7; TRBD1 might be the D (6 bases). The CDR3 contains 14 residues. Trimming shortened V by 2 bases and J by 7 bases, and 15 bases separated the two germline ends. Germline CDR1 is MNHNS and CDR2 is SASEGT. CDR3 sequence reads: CASSENTRGGEQYF. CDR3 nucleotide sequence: TGTGCCAGCAGTGAAAACACCAGGGGTGGGGAGCAGTACTTC.

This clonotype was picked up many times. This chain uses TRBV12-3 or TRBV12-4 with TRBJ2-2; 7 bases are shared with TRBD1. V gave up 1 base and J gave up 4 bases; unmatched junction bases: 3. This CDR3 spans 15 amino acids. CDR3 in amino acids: CASSLGTGPTGELFF. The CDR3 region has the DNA TGTGCCAGCAGTTTAGGGACAGGTCCCACCGGGGAGCTGTTTTTT.

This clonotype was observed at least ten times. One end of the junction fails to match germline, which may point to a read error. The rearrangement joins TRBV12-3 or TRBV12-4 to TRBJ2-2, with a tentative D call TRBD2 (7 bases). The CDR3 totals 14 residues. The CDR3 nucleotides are TGTGCGAGCAAGGCGGGGGCTGACACCGGGGAGCTGTTTTTT. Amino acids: CASKAGADTGELFF.

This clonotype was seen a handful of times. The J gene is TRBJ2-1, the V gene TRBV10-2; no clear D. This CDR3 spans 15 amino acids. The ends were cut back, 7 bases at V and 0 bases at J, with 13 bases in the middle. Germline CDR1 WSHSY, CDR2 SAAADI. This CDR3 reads CASTLTVSSYNEQFF. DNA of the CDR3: TGCGCCAGCACCTTGACTGTCAGCTCCTACAATGAGCAGTTCTTC.

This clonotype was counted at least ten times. In nucleotides, the CDR3 is TGCGCCAGCAGTGCCCTAGAGGAAGAGACCCAGTACTTC. The encoded protein is CASSALEEETQYF. The V call is TRBV10-2, the J call TRBJ2-5; D is unclear. Germline lookup yields CDR1 WSHSY and CDR2 SAAADI. Trimming removed 4 bases from V and 3 bases from J, with 9 bases in between. The CDR3 is 13 residues long.

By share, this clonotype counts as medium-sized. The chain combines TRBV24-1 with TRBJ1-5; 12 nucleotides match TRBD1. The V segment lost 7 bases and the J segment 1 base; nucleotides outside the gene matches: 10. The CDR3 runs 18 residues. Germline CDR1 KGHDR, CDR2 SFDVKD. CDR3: CATRPGTGGIESNQPQHF. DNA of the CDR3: TGTGCCACCAGACCCGGGACAGGGGGCATCGAGAGCAATCAGCCCCAGCATTTT.

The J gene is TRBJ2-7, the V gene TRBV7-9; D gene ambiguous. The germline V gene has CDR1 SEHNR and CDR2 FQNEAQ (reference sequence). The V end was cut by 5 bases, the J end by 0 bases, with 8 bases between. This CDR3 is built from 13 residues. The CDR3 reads CASSLPDSYEQYF. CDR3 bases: TGTGCCAGCAGCCTCCCGGACTCCTACGAGCAGTACTTC. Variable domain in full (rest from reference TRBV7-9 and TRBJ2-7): DTGVSQNPRHKITKRGQNVTFRCDPISEHNRLYWYRQTLGQGPEFLTYFQNEAQLEKSRLLSDRFSAERPKGSFSTLEIQRTEQGDSAMYLCASSLPDSYEQYFGPGTRLTVT.

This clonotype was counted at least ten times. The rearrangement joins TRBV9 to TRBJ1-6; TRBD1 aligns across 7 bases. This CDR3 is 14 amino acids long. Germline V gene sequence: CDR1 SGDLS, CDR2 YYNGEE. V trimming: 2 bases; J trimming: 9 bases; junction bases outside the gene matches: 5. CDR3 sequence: CASSVDRVLSPLHF. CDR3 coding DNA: TGTGCCAGCAGCGTCGACAGGGTCCTTTCACCCCTCCACTTT.

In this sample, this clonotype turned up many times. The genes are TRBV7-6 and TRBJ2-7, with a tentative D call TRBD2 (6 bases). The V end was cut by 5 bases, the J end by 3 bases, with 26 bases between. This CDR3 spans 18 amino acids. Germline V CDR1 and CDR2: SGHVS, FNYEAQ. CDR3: CASSPPGLSSQLYYEQYF. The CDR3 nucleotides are TGTGCCAGCAGCCCACCGGGACTTTCTTCCCAGCTCTACTACGAGCAGTACTTC.

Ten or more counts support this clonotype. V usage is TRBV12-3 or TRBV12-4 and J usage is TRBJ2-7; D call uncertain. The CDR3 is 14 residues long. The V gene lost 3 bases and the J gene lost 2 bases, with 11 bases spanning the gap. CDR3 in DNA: TGTGCCAGCAGTTTGAGGCCCGGCCCCTACGAGCAGTACTTC. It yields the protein CASSLRPGPYEQYF.

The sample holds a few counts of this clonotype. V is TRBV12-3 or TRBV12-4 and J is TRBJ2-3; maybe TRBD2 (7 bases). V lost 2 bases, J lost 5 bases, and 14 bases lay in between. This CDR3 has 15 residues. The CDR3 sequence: CASSLSAGAGDTQYF. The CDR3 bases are TGTGCCAGCAGTTTATCTGCGGGGGCAGGAGATACGCAGTATTTT.

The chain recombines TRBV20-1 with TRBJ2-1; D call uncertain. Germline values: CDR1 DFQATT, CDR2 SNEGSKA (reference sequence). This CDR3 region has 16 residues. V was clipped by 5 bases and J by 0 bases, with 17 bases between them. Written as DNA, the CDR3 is TGCAGTGCTCCCCTCTCTTCTAGGAGCTCCTACAATGAGCAGTTCTTC. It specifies CSAPLSSRSSYNEQFF.

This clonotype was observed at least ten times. The CDR3 sequence is CASSYGVSGGYGYTF. CDR3 bases: TGTGCCAGCAGTTACGGCGTGTCTGGCGGCTATGGCTACACCTTC. The gene calls are TRBV6-6 and TRBJ1-2; D is uncertain. This CDR3 is 15 amino acids long. Deletions cut 2 bases from V and 4 bases from J, with 14 bases between. Per the germline V gene, CDR1 is MNHNY and CDR2 is SVGAGI (reference sequence).

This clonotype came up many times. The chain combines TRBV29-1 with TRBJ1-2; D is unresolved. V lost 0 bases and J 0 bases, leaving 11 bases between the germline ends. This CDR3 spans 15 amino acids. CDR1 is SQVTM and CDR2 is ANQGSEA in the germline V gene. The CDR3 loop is CSVEDSPGPNYGYTF. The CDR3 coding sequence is TGCAGCGTTGAAGATTCCCCAGGACCTAACTATGGCTACACCTTC.

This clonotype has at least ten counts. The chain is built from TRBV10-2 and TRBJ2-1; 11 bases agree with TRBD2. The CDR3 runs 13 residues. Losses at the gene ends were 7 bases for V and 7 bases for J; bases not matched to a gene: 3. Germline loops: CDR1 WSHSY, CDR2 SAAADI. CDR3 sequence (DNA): TGCGCCAGCACCTTAGCGGGGGGGAATGAGCAGTTCTTC. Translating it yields CASTLAGGNEQFF.

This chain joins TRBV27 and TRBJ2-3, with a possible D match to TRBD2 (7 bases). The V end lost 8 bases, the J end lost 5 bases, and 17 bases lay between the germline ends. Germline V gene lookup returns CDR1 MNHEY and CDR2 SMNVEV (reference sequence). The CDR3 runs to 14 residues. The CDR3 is CASSTGRGIDTQYF. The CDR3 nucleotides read TGTGCCAGCTCCACGGGGAGGGGGATAGATACGCAGTATTTT.

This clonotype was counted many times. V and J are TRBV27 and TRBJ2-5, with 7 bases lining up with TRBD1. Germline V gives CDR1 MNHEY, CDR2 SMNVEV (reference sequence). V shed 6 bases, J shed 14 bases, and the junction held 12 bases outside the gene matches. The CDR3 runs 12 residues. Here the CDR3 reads CASSDRVAANYF. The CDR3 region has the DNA TGTGCCAGCAGCGACAGGGTGGCTGCGAATTACTTC.

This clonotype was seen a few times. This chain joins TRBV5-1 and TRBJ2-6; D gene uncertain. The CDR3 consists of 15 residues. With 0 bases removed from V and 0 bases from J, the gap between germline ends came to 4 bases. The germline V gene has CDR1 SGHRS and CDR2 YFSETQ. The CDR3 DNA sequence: TGCGCCAGCAGCTTGGTTTCCTCTGGGGCCAACGTCCTGACTTTC. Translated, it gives CASSLVSSGANVLTF. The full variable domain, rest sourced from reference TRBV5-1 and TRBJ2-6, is KAGVTQTPRYLIKTRGQQVTLSCSPISGHRSVSWYQQTPGQGLQFLFEYFSETQRNKGNFPGRFSGRQFSNSRSEMNVSTLELGDSALYLCASSLVSSGANVLTFGAGSRLTVL.

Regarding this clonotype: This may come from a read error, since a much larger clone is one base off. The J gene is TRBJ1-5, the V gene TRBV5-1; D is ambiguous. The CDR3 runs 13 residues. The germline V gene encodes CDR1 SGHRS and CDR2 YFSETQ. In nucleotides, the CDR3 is TGCGTCAGCAGCCTTGGGGTTAATCAGCCCCAGCATTTT. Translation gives CVSSLGVNQPQHF.

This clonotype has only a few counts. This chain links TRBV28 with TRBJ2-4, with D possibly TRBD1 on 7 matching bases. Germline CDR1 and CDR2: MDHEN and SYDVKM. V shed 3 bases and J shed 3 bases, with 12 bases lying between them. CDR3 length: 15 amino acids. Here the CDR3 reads CASSLNRGGKNIQYF. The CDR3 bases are TGTGCCAGCAGTTTGAACAGGGGAGGCAAAAACATTCAGTACTTC.

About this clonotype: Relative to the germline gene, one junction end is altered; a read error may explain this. For the CDR3, the DNA is TGTGCCAGCACCTTAAACAGACAGGAGCAGTACTTC. Its translation is CASTLNRQEQYF. The chain couples TRBV7-9 to TRBJ2-7; weak D call: TRBD1 (5 bases). Germline-derived CDR1 and CDR2 are SEHNR and FQNEAQ (reference sequence). The CDR3 runs 12 residues.

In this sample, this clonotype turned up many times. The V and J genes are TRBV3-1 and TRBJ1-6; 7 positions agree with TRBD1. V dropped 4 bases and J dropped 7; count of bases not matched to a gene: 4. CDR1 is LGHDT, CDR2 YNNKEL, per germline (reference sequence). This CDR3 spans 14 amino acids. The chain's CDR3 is CASSRRDSNSPLHF. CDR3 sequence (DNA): TGTGCCAGCAGCCGACGGGACAGCAATTCACCCCTCCACTTT.

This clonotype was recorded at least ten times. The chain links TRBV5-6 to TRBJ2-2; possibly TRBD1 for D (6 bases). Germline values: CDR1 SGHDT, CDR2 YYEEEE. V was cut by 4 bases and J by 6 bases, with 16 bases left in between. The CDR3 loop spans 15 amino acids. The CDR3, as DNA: TGTGCCAGCAGCAGGGACACCGCTCCCCCCGGGGAGCTGTTTTTT. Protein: CASSRDTAPPGELFF.

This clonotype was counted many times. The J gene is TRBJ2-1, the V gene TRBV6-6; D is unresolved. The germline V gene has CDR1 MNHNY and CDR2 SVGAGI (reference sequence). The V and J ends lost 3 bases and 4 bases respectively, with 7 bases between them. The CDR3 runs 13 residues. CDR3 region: CASSYTSYNEQFF. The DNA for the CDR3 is TGTGCCAGCAGTTATACCAGTTACAATGAGCAGTTCTTC.

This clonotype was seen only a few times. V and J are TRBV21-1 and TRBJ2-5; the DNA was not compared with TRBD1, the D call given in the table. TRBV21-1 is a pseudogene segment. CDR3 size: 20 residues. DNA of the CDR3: TGTGCCAGCAGCAAACAAGTAGGGACAATCCGGGATGGAGTCCAAGAGACCCAGTACTTC. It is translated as CASSKQVGTIRDGVQETQYF.

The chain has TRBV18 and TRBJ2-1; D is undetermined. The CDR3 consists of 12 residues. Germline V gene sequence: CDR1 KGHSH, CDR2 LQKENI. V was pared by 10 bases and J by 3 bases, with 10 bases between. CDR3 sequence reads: CAILTDYNEQFF. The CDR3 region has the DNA TGTGCCATTCTGACTGACTACAATGAGCAGTTCTTC.

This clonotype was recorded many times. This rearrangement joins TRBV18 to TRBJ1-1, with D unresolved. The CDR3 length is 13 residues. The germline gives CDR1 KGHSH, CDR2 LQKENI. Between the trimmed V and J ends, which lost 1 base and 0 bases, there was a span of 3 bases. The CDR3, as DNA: TGTGCCAGCTCACCACTGTTGAACACTGAAGCTTTCTTT. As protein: CASSPLLNTEAFF.

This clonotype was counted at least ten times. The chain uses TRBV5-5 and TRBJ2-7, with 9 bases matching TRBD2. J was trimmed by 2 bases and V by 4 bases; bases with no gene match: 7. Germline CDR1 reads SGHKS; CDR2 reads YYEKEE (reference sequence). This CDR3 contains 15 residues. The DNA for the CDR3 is TGTGCCAGCAGCATCGACGGCGGGGGGGCCTACGAGCAGTACTTC. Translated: CASSIDGGGAYEQYF.